This paragraph covers one TCR beta chain sequence. CDR1 and CDR2 from the germline V gene are MNHNY and SVGAGI (reference sequence). The V and J ends lost 6 bases and 1 base, in that order; junction bases with no gene match: 2. The CDR3 totals 14 residues. The data were taken from a study of blood T cell repertoires in COVID-19. Study context: Sites across the United States, Italy and Spain contributed samples from acute and convalescent COVID-19. PBMCs, B-cell-depleted T cells, or T cells provided the cDNA or gDNA that made up the material.

Per the authors' pipeline: Reference gene primer amplification gave estimated nucleated cell counts. TCRdb's table, derived via immunoSEQ multiplex PCR, lists solely in-frame clones and lacks some. That table supplies the V and J calls and clone size; D and trimming were determined from the DNA. Of more than 140,000 clones detected, about 86% appear once; the ten largest clones hold 7.5% to 8.5%. The sequenced material came from peripheral blood. The clonotype was recovered from a woman aged 55 to 70 with acute or convalescent COVID-19. This chain uses TRBV6-6 with TRBJ2-2; TRBD2 matches at 7 bases. In nucleotides, the CDR3 is TGTGCCAGCAGGTGGGGGGGGAACACCGGGGAGCTGTTTTTT. As protein: CASRWGGNTGELFF.